The 2 T cell receptor beta chains listed next were all sequenced from one sample in a study of blood T cell repertoires in COVID-19. Produced via immunoSEQ multiplex PCR; TCRdb's table is partial and in-frame only. The sample shows 50,000 to 60,000 clones, 65% to 85% of them seen only once. The sequenced material came from peripheral blood. The receptors stem from a man aged 35 to 55 with acute or convalescent COVID-19.

The J gene is TRBJ2-6, the V gene TRBV7-8; 7 bases fit TRBD1. The CDR3 consists of 18 residues. The V segment lost 6 bases and the J segment 1 base; nucleotides outside the gene matches: 12. From germline, CDR1 is SGHVS and CDR2 FQNEAQ. This chain's CDR3 is CASRQIRDRGSGANVLTF. CDR3 nucleotides: TGTGCCAGCAGGCAAATCCGGGACAGAGGATCTGGGGCCAACGTCCTGACTTTC.

The chain recombines TRBV5-8 with TRBJ2-4, with a tentative D call TRBD1 (5 bases). This CDR3 spans 13 amino acids. Between the trimmed V and J ends, which lost 0 bases and 6 bases, there was a span of 7 bases. The germline V gene has CDR1 SGHTS and CDR2 YDEGEE. CDR3 sequence reads: CASSLGGLNIQYF. The CDR3 coding sequence is TGTGCCAGCAGCTTGGGGGGCTTAAACATTCAGTACTTC.